The present TCR beta chain was sequenced within a study of spatial heterogeneity in lung cancer. Whole-study findings and limits: Expanded tumor TCRs that were ubiquitous appeared in blood more at resection than follow-up.

Time point meaning: sample taken at primary tumor resection. The input material, whole RNA from tumor, nontumor lung or frozen PBMC, was sequenced unsorted. The donors, fewer than 90 patients with untreated early-stage non-small cell lung cancer, provided the samples. The CDR3 is 17 amino acids. CDR1 and CDR2 (germline): SGHRS, YFSETQ. The ends were cut back, 1 base at V and 0 bases at J, with 16 bases in the middle. TCRdb ran MiXCR on the 5' RACE reads and lists one entry per CDR3 protein. The table lists roughly 75,000 distinct CDR3 sequences, approximately 12% of them singletons. To note about this clonotype: Its antigen is unknown.

The sample here was PBMCs, taken at surgery. J is TRBJ1-1 and V is TRBV5-1; weak D call: TRBD1 (5 bases). The TCR was taken from a male donor with early-stage non-small cell lung cancer. The CDR3 DNA reads TGCGCCAGCAGCTTGAAAGGGACGGGAACCATGAACACTGAAGCTTTCTTT. Its translation: CASSLKGTGTMNTEAFF. The complete variable domain, with remaining parts taken from reference TRBV5-1 and TRBJ1-1, reads KAGVTQTPRYLIKTRGQQVTLSCSPISGHRSVSWYQQTPGQGLQFLFEYFSETQRNKGNFPGRFSGRQFSNSRSEMNVSTLELGDSALYLCASSLKGTGTMNTEAFFGQGTRLTVV.